These T cell receptor beta chains were read from a single sample in a study of vaccination effects on CD4 cells after COVID-19. Here immunoSEQ multiplex PCR was the method, and the copy in TCRdb shows in-frame clones only, minus some. This table holds about 57,000 clones, 78% found once. These receptors are not linked to any known antigen. The sequenced sample was CD4+ T cells from PBMCs cultured without peptide, obtained after COVID-19 vaccination. All receptors come from a human donor who received a COVID-19 vaccine. The CDR3 runs from the conserved cysteine through the conserved F or W. A D gene is named only where the DNA matches it firmly. The size field is filled for only some rows; it gives once, few, many or a size class.

size: few; V: TRBV4-1; D: NA; J: TRBJ2-5; DNA: TGCGCCAGCAGCAAGGGACTGGCGGAGACCCAGTACTTC; CDR3: CASSKGLAETQYF
size: NA; V: TRBV28; D: NA; J: TRBJ1-3; DNA: TGTGCCAGCAGTTTTGGCGGGACGGCCGGAAACACCATATATTTT; CDR3: CASSFGGTAGNTIYF
size: NA; V: TRBV5-8; D: TRBD1; J: TRBJ1-5; DNA: TGTGCCAGCAGCTCAGGGGGCAGAATCAATCAGCCCCAGCATTTT; CDR3: CASSSGGRINQPQHF
size: NA; V: TRBV7-9; D: TRBD1; J: TRBJ2-2; DNA: TGTGCCAGCAGCCGACTTCAGGGGGCGGACACCGGGGAGCTGTTTTTT; CDR3: CASSRLQGADTGELFF
size: NA; V: TRBV7-2; D: NA; J: TRBJ2-2; DNA: TGTGCCAGCAGCTTAGCGGGTGGGGGGAACACCGGGGAGCTGTTTTTT; CDR3: CASSLAGGGNTGELFF
size: NA; V: TRBV5-4; D: NA; J: TRBJ2-1; DNA: TGTGCCAGCAGCCTTAGCGGCCCAAGGGGGTACAATGAGCAGTTCTTC; CDR3: CASSLSGPRGYNEQFF
size: NA; V: TRBV5-1; D: NA; J: TRBJ1-2; DNA: TGCGCCAGCAGCTTGAGTAACTATGGCTACACCTTC; CDR3: CASSLSNYGYTF
size: NA; V: TRBV19; D: TRBD1; J: TRBJ1-4; DNA: TGTGCCAGTAAAGCAGGGGGCGCAGCTGAAAAACTGTTTTTT; CDR3: CASKAGGAAEKLFF
size: NA; V: TRBV25-1; D: NA; J: TRBJ2-1; DNA: TGTGCCAGCAGTGAAACCGGGGGCTCCTACAATGAGCAGTTCTTC; CDR3: CASSETGGSYNEQFF
size: NA; V: TRBV5-5; D: NA; J: TRBJ2-7; DNA: TGTGCCAGCAGCCCTTTACCGAACCCCTACGAGCAGTACTTC; CDR3: CASSPLPNPYEQYF
size: medium-sized; V: TRBV25-1; D: NA; J: TRBJ1-2; DNA: TGTGCCAGCAGTGAATCATGGCTTTATAGTGGCTACACCTTC; CDR3: CASSESWLYSGYTF
size: NA; V: TRBV18; D: NA; J: TRBJ2-6; DNA: TGTGCCAGCTCACCCGGCCCAGGGGGGGCCAACGTCCTGACTTTC; CDR3: CASSPGPGGANVLTF
size: NA; V: TRBV30; D: TRBD1; J: TRBJ1-1; DNA: TGTGCCTGGAGGAGGACAGGGGGGAACACTGAAGCTTTCTTT; CDR3: CAWRRTGGNTEAFF
size: NA; V: TRBV29-1; D: TRBD2; J: TRBJ2-7; DNA: TGCAGCGTTGAGTCGATGCGGGGAGGGTCCTACGAGCAGTACTTC; CDR3: CSVESMRGGSYEQYF
size: few; V: TRBV6-5; D: NA; J: TRBJ1-1; DNA: TGTGCCAGCAGTTACGTTGGGGACACTGAAGCTTTCTTT; CDR3: CASSYVGDTEAFF
size: NA; V: TRBV4-3; D: TRBD2; J: TRBJ2-1; DNA: TGCGCCAGCAGCCAAGAGGCGGGGGGGCCTTACAATGAGCAGTTCTTC; CDR3: CASSQEAGGPYNEQFF
size: NA; V: TRBV28; D: NA; J: TRBJ2-3; DNA: TGTGCCAGCAGTTTTAAAGGGCTCAGCACAGATACGCAGTATTTT; CDR3: CASSFKGLSTDTQYF
size: NA; V: TRBV5-4; D: NA; J: TRBJ1-1; DNA: TGTGCCAGCAGCTCCCAGACAGCTTGGGGGACTGAAGCTTTCTTT; CDR3: CASSSQTAWGTEAFF
size: NA; V: TRBV5-6; D: TRBD2; J: TRBJ2-5; DNA: TGTGCCAGCAGCCTTACTAGGACTAGCAGGGAAGAGACCCAGTACTTC; CDR3: CASSLTRTSREETQYF
size: NA; V: TRBV10-3; D: NA; J: TRBJ2-6; DNA: TGTGCCTTCAAGGGACCTGGGGCCAACGTCCTGACTTTC; CDR3: CAFKGPGANVLTF